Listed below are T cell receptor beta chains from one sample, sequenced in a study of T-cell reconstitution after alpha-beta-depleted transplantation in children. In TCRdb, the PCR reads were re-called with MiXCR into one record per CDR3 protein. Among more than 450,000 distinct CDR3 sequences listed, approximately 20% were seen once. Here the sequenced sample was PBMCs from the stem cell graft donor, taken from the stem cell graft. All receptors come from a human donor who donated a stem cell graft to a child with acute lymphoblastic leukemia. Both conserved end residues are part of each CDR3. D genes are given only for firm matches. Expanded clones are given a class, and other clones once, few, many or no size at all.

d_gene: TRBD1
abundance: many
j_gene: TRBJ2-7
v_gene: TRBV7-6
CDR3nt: TGTGCCAGCAGCTCCCGGGACAGGGTCTACGAGCAGTACTTC
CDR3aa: CASSSRDRVYEQYF

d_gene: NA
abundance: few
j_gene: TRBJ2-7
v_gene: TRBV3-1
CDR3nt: TGTGCCAGCAGCCAAACGGGCCAGGGAAGGTCCTACGAGCAGTACTTC
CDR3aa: CASSQTGQGRSYEQYF

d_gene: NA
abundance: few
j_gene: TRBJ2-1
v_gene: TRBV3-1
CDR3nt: TGTGCCAGCAGCCAAGCAATAGTAAGGAATGAGCAGTTCTTC
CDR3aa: CASSQAIVRNEQFF

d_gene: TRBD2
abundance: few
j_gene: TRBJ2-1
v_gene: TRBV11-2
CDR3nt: TGTGCCAGCAGCTTGGGGACTAGCGGGACCCCCTACAATGAGCAGTTCTTC
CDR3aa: CASSLGTSGTPYNEQFF

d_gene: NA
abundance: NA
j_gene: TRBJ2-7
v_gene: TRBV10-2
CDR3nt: TGCGCCAGCAGTGCAGCAGTTACTTACGAGCAGTACTTC
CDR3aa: CASSAAVTYEQYF

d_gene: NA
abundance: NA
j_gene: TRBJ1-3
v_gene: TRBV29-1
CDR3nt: TGCAGCGTTGAAGATCTCCTACAAACCCGCTCTGGAAACACCATATATTTT
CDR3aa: CSVEDLLQTRSGNTIYF

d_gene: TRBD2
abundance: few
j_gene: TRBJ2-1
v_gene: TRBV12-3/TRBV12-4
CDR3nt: TGTGCCAGCAGTTTAAGGGCTAGCGGGAGAAGTGAGCAGTTCTTC
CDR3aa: CASSLRASGRSEQFF

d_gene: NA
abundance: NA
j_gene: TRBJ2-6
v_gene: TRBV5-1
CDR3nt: TGCGCCAGCAGCTTGGGTCGGGCTGGGGCCAACGTCCTGACTTTC
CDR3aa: CASSLGRAGANVLTF

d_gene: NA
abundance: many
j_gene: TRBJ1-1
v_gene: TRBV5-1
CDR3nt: TGCGCCAGCAGCTTGGAAGGTCGAACTGAAGCTTTCTTT
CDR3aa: CASSLEGRTEAFF

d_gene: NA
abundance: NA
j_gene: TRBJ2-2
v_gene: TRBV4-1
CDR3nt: TGCGCCAGCAGCCACTTGAGCGGGGAGCTGTTTTTT
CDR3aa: CASSHLSGELFF

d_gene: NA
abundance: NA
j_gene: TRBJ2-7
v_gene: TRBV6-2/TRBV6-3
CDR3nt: TGTGCCAGCAGTTACCGAGGGTTTCTGTGGGAGCAGTACTTC
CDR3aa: CASSYRGFLWEQYF

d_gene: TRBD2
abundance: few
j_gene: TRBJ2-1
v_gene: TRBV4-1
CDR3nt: TGCGCCAGCAGCCAAGAGGGACTAGCGGGAGTCAATGAGCAGTTCTTC
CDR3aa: CASSQEGLAGVNEQFF

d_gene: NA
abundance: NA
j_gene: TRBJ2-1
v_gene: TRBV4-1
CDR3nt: TGCGCCAGCAGCCCCCCGAATGGGTGGGTTGAGCAGTTCTTC
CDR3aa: CASSPPNGWVEQFF

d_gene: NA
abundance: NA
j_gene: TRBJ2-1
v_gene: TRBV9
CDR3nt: TGTGCCAGCAGCGTGCGGGTCTACAATGAGCAGTTCTTC
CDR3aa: CASSVRVYNEQFF

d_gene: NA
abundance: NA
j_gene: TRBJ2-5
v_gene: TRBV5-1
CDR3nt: TGCGCCAGCAGCTTGCAACCCCGGGACATGGAAGAGACCCAGTACTTC
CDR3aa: CASSLQPRDMEETQYF

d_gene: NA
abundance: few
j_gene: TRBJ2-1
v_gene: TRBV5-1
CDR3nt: TGCGCCAGCAGCTTCCCAGGGTCCCACAATGAGCAGTTCTTC
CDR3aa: CASSFPGSHNEQFF

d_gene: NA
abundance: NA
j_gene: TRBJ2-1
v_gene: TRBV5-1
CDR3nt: TGCGCCAGCAGCTACCAAGCCCACAATGAGCAGTTCTTC
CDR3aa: CASSYQAHNEQFF

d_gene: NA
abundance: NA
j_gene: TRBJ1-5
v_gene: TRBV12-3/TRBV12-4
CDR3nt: TGTGCCAGCAGTTTCGGAAGGTCGGGGCAGCCCCAGCATTTT
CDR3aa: CASSFGRSGQPQHF

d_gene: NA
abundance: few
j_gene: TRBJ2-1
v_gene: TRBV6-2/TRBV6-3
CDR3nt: TGTGCCAGCAGTTACGGGGCCCCTCCCTACAATGAGCAGTTCTTC
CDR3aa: CASSYGAPPYNEQFF

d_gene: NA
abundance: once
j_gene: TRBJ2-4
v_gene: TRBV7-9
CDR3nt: TGTGCCAGCAGCTTACCGCAGGGAGCCAAAAACATTCAGTACTTC
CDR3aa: CASSLPQGAKNIQYF

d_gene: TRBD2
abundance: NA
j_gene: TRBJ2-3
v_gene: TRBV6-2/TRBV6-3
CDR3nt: TGTGCCAGCAGTTACCTTTCTAGCGGGTTCTACCGGCGAGGCACAGATACGCAGTATTTT
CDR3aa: CASSYLSSGFYRRGTDTQYF

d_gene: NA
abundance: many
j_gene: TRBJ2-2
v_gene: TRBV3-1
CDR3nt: TGTGCCAGCAGCTACACCTCCCCCCGGGGGGAGCTGTTTTTT
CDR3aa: CASSYTSPRGELFF

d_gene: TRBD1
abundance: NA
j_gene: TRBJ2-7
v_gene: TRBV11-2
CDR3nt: TGTGCCAGCAGCCCGGACGGGACAGCGTTCTATTACGAGCAGTACTTC
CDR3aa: CASSPDGTAFYYEQYF

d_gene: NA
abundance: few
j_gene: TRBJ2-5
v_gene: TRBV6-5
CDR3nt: TGTGCCAGCAGTTACTACGGACAGATTTCAGAGACCCAGTACTTC
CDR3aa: CASSYYGQISETQYF

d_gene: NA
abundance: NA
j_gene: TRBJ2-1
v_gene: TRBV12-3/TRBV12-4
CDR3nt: TGTGTAACGGGGCGTAGCTCCTACAATGAGCAGTTCTTC
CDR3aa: CVTGRSSYNEQFF

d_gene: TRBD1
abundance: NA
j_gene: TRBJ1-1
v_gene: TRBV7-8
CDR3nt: TGTGCCAGCAGCGGAGGCGCCCTTTCCGGGACAGGCTATCGGGTTTTCTTT
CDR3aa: CASSGGALSGTGYRVFF

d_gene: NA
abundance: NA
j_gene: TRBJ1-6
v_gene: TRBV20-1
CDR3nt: TGCAGTGCTACCACGGATTCACCCCTCCACTTT
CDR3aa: CSATTDSPLHF

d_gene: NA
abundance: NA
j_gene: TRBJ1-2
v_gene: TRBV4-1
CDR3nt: TGCGCCAGCAGCCAAGACCGTGGGACAACCGGTAACTATGGCTACACCTTC
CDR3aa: CASSQDRGTTGNYGYTF

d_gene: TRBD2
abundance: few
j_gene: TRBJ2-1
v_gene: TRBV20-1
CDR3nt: TGCAGTGCCTGTACTAGCGGGAGGGTCTTCGGTGAGCAGTTCTTC
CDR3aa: CSACTSGRVFGEQFF

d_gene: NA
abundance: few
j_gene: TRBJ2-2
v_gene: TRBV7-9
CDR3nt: TGTGCCAGCTACAGCGGGGAGCTGTTTTTT
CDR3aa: CASYSGELFF

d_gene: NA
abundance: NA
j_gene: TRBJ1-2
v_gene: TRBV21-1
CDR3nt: TGTGCCAGCAGCTCGGACAGGGCCCTATATGGCTACACCTTC
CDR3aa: CASSSDRALYGYTF